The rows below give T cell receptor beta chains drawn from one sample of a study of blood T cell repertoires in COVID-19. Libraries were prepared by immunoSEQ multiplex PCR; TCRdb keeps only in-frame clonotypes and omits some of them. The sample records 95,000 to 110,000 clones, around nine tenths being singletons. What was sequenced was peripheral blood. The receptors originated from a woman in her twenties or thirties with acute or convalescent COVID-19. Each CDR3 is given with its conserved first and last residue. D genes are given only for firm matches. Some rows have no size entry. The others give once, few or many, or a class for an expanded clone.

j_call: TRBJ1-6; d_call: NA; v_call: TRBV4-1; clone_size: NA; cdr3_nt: TGCGCCAGCAGCCCACCGCCTGGGACTGTCGGACCCCTCCACTTT; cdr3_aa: CASSPPPGTVGPLHF
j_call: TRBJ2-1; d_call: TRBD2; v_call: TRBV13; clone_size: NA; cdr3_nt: TGTGCCAGCACCGTCGGCTGGGGAGGGAATTCCTACAATGAGCAGTTCTTC; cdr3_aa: CASTVGWGGNSYNEQFF
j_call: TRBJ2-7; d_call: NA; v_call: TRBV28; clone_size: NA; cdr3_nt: TGTGCCAGCAGTGCGGGTACCTACGAGCAGTACTTC; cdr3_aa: CASSAGTYEQYF
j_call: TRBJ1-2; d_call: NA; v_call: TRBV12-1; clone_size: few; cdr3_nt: TGTGCCAGCAGCTTTACTTTGAATGGTGGCTACACCTTC; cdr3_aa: CASSFTLNGGYTF
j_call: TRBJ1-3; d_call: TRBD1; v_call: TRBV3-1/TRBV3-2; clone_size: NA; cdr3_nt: TGTGCCAGCAGCCAAGGGACAGGGATATCTGGAAACACCATATATTTT; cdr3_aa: CASSQGTGISGNTIYF
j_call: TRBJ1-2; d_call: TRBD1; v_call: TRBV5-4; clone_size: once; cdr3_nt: TGTGCCAGCAGCTTGGTCACAGGGGACGACGGCTACACCTTC; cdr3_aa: CASSLVTGDDGYTF
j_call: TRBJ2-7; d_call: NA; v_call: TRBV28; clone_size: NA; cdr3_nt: TGTGCCAGCAGCCTGGATGGACAGTTATCCTACGAGCAGTACTTC; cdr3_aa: CASSLDGQLSYEQYF
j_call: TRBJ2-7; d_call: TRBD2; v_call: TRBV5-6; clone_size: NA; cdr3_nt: TGTGCCAGCAGCACGGGACTAGCGGGTCCCTACGAGCAGTACTTC; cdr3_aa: CASSTGLAGPYEQYF
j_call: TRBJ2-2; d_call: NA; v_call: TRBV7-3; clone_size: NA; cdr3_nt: TGTGCCAGCAGCTCCCAAGACAGAAAAGCGTCCGGGGAGCTGTTTTTT; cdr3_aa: CASSSQDRKASGELFF
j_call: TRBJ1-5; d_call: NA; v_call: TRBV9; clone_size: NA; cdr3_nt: TGTGCCAGCAGCGCCGGGACACAGGGACAGCCCCAGCATTTT; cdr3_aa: CASSAGTQGQPQHF
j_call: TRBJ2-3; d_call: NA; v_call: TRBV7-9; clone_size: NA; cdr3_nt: TGTGCCAGCAGCCCGCGACTAGATGTCGATACGCAGTATTTT; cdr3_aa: CASSPRLDVDTQYF
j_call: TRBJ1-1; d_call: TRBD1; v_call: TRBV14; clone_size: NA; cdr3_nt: TGTGCCAGCAGCCGATTGGACAGGGTTGAAGCTTTCTTT; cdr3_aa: CASSRLDRVEAFF
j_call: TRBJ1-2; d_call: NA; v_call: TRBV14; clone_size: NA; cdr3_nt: TGTGCCAGCAGCCAATTGGACAGCTATGGCTACACCTTC; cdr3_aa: CASSQLDSYGYTF
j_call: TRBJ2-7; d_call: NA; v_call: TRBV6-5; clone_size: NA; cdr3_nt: TGTGCCAGCACCCTAAGTCTCGGGGGGCGTGAGCAGTACTTC; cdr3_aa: CASTLSLGGREQYF
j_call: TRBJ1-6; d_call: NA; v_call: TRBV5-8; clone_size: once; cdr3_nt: TGTGCCAGCAGCTTACGACAGGCATCCTATAATTCACCCCTCCACTTT; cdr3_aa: CASSLRQASYNSPLHF
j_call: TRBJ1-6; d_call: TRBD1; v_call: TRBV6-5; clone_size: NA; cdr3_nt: TGTGCCAGCAGGCGGGACAGATACCTTAATTCACCCCTCCACTTT; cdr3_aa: CASRRDRYLNSPLHF
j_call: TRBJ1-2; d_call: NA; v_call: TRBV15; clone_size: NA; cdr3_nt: TGTGCCACCAGCAGAGATAGGGAGGGGCCGGATTATGGCTACACCTTC; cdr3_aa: CATSRDREGPDYGYTF
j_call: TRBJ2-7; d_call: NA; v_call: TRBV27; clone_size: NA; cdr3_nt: TGTGCCAGCAGTTTGGGGGGATACGAGCAGTACTTC; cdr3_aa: CASSLGGYEQYF
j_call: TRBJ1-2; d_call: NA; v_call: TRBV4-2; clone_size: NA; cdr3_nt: TGTGCCAGCAGCCAAGACACAGGTCGCGGCTACACCTTC; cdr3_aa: CASSQDTGRGYTF
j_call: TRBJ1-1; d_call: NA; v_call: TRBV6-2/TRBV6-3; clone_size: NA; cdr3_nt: TGTGCCAGCAGTTACCCGGGACACTTTGAAGCTTTCTTT; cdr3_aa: CASSYPGHFEAFF
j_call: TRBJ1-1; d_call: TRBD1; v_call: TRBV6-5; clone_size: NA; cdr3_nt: TGTGCCAGCACAGGGGGTTCCATGAACACTGAAGCTTTCTTT; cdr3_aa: CASTGGSMNTEAFF
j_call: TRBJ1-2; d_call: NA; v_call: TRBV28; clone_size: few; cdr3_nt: TGTGCCAGCAGTTTTCGGAGGTTGTGGGGCTATGGCTACACCTTC; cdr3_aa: CASSFRRLWGYGYTF
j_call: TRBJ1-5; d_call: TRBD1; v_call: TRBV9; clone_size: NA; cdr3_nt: TGTGCCAGCAGCGCAGACAGGGGTAATCAGCCCCAGCATTTT; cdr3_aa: CASSADRGNQPQHF
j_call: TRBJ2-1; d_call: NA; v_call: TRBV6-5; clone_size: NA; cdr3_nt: TGTGCCAGCAGACAGGTGAACTACAATGAGCAGTTCTTC; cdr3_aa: CASRQVNYNEQFF
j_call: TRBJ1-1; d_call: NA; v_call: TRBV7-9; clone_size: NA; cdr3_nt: TGTGCCAGCAGCTTCGAGGGACAAACTTACACTGAAGCTTTCTTT; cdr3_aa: CASSFEGQTYTEAFF
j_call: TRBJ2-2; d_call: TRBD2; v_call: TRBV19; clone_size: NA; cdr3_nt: TGTGCCAGTGGGACTAGCGGGTTCAGCACCGGGGAGCTGTTTTTT; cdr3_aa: CASGTSGFSTGELFF
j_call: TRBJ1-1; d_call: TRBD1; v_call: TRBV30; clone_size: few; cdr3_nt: TGTGCCTGGACAGGGGGCTTTTCTGAAGCTTTCTTT; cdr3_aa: CAWTGGFSEAFF
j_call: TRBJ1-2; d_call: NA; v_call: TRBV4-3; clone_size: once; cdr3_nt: TGCGCCAGCAGCCAAGTGGGAGGGAGTAACTATGGCTACACCTTC; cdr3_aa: CASSQVGGSNYGYTF
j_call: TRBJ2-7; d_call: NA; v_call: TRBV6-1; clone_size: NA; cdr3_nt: TGTGCCAGCAGTAAAGACGGCGCCGCGGGATGGGGCGAGCAGTACTTC; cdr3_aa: CASSKDGAAGWGEQYF
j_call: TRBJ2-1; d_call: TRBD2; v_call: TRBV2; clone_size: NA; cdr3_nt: TGTGCCAGCACGGCGGGGGGAGGGGGCAATGAGCAGTTCTTC; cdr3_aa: CASTAGGGGNEQFF
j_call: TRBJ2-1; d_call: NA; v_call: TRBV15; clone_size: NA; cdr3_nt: TGTGCCACCAGCACCATGGGGGGTGAGCAGTTCTTC; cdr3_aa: CATSTMGGEQFF
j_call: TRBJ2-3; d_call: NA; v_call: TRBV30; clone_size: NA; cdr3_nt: TGTGCCTGGGGGGCGGGGACAGATACGCAGTATTTT; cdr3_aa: CAWGAGTDTQYF